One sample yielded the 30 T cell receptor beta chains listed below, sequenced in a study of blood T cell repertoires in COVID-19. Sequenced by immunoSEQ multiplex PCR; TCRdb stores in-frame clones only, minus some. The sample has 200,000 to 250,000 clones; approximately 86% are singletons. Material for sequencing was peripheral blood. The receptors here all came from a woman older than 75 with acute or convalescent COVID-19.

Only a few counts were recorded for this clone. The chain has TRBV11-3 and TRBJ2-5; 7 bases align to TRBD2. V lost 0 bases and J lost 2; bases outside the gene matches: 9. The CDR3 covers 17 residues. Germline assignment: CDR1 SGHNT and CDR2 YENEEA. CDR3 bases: TGTGCCAGCAGCTTAGACCCCCCGAGGGGAGGGCAAGAGACCCAGTACTTC. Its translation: CASSLDPPRGGQETQYF. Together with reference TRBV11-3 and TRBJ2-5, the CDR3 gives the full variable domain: EAGVVQSPRYKIIEKKQPVAFWCNPISGHNTLYWYLQNLGQGPELLIRYENEEAVDDSQLPKDRFSAERLKGVDSTLKIQPAELGDSAVYLCASSLDPPRGGQETQYFGPGTRLLVL.

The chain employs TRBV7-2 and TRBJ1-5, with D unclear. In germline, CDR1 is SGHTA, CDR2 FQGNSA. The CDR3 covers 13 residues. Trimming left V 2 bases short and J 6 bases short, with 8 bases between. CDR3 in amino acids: CASSLQGGQPQHF. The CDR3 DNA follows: TGTGCCAGCAGCTTACAAGGAGGTCAGCCCCAGCATTTT.

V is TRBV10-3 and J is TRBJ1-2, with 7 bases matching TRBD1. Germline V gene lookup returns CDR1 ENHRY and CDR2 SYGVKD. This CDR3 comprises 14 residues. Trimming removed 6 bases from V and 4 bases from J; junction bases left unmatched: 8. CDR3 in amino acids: CAISDPTGSYGYTF. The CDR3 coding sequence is TGTGCCATCAGCGACCCGACAGGGTCCTATGGCTACACCTTC.

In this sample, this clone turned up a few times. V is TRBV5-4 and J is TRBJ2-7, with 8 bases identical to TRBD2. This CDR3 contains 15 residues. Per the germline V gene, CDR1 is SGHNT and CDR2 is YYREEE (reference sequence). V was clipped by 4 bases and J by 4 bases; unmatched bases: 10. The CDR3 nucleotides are TGTGCCAGCAGCCCTGGTGGGGGACTAGGTTACGAGCAGTACTTC. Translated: CASSPGGGLGYEQYF.

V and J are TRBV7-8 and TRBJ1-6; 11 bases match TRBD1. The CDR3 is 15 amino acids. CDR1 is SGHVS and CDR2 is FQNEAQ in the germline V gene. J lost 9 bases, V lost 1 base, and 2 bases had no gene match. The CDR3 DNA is TGTGCCAGCAGCTTAGACGGGACAGGGGGTTCACCCCTCCACTTT. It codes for CASSLDGTGGSPLHF.

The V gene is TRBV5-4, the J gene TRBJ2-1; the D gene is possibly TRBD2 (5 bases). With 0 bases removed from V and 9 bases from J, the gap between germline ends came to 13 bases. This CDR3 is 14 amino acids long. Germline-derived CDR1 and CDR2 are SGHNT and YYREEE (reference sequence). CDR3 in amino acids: CASSLVDMAGEQFF. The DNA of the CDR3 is TGTGCCAGCAGCTTGGTTGACATGGCGGGTGAGCAGTTCTTC.

The CDR3 sequence is CASSSPETGPNYGYTF. The DNA for the CDR3 is TGTGCCAGCAGCTCCCCCGAGACAGGGCCAAACTATGGCTACACCTTC. The chain couples TRBV3-1 (or the pseudogene TRBV3-2) to TRBJ1-2; 7 bases are shared with TRBD1. Germline values: CDR1 LGHDT, CDR2 YNNKEL (reference sequence). The CDR3 sequence is 16 residues long. V was pared by 5 bases and J by 2 bases, with 11 bases of the junction left unmatched.

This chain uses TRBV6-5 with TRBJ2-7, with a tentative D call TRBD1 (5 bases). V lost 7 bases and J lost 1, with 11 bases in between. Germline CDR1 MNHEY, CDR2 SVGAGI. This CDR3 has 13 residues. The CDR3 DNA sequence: TGTGCCAGCATACAGGTAGAGTCCTACGAGCAGTACTTC. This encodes CASIQVESYEQYF.

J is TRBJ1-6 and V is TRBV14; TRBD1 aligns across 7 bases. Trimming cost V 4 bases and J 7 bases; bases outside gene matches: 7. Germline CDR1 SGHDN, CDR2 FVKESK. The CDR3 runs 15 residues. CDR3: CASSPRTGSNSPLHF. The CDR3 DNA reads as TGTGCCAGCAGCCCCCGGACAGGATCAAATTCACCCCTCCACTTT.

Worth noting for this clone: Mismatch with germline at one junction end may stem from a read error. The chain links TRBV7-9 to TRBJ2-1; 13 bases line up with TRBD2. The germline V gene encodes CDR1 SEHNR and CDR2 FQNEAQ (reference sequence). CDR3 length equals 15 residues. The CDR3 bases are TGTGCCAGCACCTTACTAGCGGGGGGGTACAATGAGCAGTTCTTC. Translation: CASTLLAGGYNEQFF.

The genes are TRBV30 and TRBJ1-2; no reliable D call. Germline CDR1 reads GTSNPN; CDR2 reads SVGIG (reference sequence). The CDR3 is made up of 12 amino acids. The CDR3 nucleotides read TGTGCTTCCAGCGTCCTCAGATATGGCTACACCTTC. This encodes CASSVLRYGYTF.

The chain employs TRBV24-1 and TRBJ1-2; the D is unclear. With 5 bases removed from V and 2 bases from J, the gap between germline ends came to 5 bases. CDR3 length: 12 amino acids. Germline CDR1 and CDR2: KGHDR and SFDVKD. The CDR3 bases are TGTGCCACCAGTGCCACAAACTATGGCTACACCTTC. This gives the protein CATSATNYGYTF.

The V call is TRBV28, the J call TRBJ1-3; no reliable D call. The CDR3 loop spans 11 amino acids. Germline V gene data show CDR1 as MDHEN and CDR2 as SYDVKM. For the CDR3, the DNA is TGTGTAAGCTGGTCTGGAAACACCATATATTTT. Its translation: CVSWSGNTIYF.

The CDR3 loop is CAISPFGGEKLFF. The CDR3 nucleotides read TGTGCCATCAGCCCTTTTGGGGGGGAAAAACTGTTTTTT. The gene calls are TRBV10-3 and TRBJ1-4; a possible D gene is TRBD1 (5 bases). Germline-derived CDR1 and CDR2 are ENHRY and SYGVKD. V lost 6 bases and J 8 bases, leaving 13 bases between the germline ends. This CDR3 contains 13 residues.

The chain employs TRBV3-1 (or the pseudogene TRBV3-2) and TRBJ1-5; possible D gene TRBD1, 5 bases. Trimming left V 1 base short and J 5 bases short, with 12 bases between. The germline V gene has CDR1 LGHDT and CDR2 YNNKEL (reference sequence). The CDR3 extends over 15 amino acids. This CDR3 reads CASSQGGGRDQPQHF. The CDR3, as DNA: TGTGCCAGCAGCCAAGGTGGGGGGAGAGATCAGCCCCAGCATTTT.

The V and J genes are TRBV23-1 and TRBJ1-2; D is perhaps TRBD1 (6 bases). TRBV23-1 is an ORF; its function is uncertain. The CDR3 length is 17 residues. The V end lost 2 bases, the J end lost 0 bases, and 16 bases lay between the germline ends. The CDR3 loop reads CASSQRPQGNTNYGYTF. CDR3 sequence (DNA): TGCGCCAGCAGTCAACGCCCACAGGGCAACACTAACTATGGCTACACCTTC.

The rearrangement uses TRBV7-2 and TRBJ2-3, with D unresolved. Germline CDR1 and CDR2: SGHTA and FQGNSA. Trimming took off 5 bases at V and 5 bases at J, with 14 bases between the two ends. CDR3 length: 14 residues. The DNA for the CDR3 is TGTGCCAGCAGCCCGAACCCGAGTGGAGATACGCAGTATTTT. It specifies CASSPNPSGDTQYF.

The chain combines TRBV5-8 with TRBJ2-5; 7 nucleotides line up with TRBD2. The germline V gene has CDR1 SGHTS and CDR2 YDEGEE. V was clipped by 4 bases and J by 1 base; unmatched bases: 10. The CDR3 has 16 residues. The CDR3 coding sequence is TGTGCCAGCAGCAGAGGACTAGTTCGGGGCCAAGAGACCCAGTACTTC. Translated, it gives CASSRGLVRGQETQYF.

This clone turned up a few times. The CDR3 here is CASSPPGRGPTQYF. CDR3 DNA: TGTGCCAGCTCACCACCGGGCAGGGGGCCTACGCAGTATTTT. The rearrangement joins TRBV18 to TRBJ2-3; TRBD1 agrees at 8 bases. The CDR3 extends over 14 amino acids. The trim removed 0 bases at V and 8 bases at J, leaving 4 bases unmatched. Germline V lookup: CDR1 KGHSH, CDR2 LQKENI.

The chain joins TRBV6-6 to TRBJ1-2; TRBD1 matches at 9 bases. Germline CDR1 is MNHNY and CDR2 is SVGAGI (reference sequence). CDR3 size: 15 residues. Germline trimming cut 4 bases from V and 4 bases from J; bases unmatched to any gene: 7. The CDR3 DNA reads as TGTGCCAGCAGTTCCCCAGACAGGGGGTTCTATGGCTACACCTTC. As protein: CASSSPDRGFYGYTF.

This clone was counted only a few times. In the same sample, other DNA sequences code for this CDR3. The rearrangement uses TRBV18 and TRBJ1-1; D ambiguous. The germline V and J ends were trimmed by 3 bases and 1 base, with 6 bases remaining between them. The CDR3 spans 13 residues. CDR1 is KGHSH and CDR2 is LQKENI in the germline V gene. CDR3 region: CASSPRGNTEAFF. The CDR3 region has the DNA TGTGCCAGCTCACCTCGAGGGAACACTGAAGCTTTCTTT.

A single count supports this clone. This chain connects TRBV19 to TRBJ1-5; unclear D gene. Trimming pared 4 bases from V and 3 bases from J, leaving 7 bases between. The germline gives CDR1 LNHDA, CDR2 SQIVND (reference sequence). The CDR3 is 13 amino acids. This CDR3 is CASSRSVNQPQHF. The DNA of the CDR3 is TGTGCCAGTAGTAGGAGCGTCAATCAGCCCCAGCATTTT.

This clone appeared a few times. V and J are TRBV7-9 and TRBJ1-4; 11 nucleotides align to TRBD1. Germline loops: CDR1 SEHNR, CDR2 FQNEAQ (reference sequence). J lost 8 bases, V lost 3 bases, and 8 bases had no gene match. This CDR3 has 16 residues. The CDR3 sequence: CASSFIGTGGREKLFF. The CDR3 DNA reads TGTGCCAGCAGCTTCATCGGGACAGGGGGAAGGGAAAAACTGTTTTTT.

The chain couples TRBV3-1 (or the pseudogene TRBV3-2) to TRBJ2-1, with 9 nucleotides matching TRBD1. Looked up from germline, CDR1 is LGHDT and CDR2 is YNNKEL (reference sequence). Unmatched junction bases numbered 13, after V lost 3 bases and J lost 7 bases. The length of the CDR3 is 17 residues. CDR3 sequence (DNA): TGTGCCAGCAGCCAGAACACCGGGACAGGGTTCAGGAATGAGCAGTTCTTC. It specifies CASSQNTGTGFRNEQFF.

In DNA, the CDR3 is TGTGCCAGCAGCGTTAGCGGGGGGTCACCCCTCCACTTT. It codes for CASSVSGGSPLHF. The chain recombines TRBV9 with TRBJ1-6; possible D gene TRBD1, 5 bases. V gave up 2 bases and J gave up 10 bases, with 10 bases separating them. The germline CDR1 and CDR2 sequences are SGDLS and YYNGEE. The CDR3 length is 13 residues.

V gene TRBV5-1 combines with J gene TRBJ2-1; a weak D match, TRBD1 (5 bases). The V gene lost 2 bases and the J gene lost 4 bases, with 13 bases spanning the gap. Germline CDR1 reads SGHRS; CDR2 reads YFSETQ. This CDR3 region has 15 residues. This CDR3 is CASSFWGVGYNEQFF. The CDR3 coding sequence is TGCGCCAGCAGCTTTTGGGGCGTTGGGTACAATGAGCAGTTCTTC.

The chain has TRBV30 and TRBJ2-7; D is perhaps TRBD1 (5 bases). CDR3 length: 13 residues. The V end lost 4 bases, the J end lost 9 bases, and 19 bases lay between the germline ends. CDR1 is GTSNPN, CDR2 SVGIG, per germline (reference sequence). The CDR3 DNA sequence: TGTGCCTGGACCCCAGGGCCCCGTGATGGGCAGTACTTC. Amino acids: CAWTPGPRDGQYF.

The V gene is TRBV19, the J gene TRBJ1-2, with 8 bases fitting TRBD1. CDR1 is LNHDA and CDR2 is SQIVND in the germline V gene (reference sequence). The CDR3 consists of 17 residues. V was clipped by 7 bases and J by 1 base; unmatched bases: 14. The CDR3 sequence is CASKTAGQDFLNYGYTF. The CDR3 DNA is TGTGCCAGTAAGACAGCGGGACAGGACTTCCTTAACTATGGCTACACCTTC.

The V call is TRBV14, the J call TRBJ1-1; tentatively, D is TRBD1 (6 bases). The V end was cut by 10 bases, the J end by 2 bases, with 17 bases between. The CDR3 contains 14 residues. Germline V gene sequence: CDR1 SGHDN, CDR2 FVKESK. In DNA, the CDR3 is TGTGCCACTAAAATCGGGGGGGCTAACACTGAAGCTTTCTTT. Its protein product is CATKIGGANTEAFF.

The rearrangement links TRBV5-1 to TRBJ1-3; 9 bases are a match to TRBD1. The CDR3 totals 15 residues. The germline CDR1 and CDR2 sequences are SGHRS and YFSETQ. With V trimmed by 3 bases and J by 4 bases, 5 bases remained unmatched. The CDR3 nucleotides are TGCGCCAGCAGCTCCACCGGGACAGGGGGAAACACCATATATTTT. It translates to CASSSTGTGGNTIYF.